The next 18 T cell receptor beta chains were all read from a single sample in a study of identical twins. TCRdb fed the 5' RACE reads into MiXCR, producing one record per CDR3 protein. The sample lists some 730,000 distinct CDR3 sequences; 18% were seen once. These data were likewise used in another study, on T cells expressing NK-cell markers.

Sequences were obtained from PBMCs. The source of these receptors is a woman aged 18-29 years in good health.

This sequence joins TRBV6-1 and TRBJ2-2, with D perhaps matching TRBD1 (6 bases). The CDR3 is 15 residues long. Germline V gene data show CDR1 as MNHNS and CDR2 as SASEGT. V lost 6 bases and J lost 6, with 17 bases in between. Here the CDR3 reads CASSFRDNLPGELFF. DNA for the CDR3: TGTGCCAGCAGCTTTAGGGACAACCTCCCCGGGGAGCTGTTTTTT.

This clonotype was counted a single time. This may come from a read error, since a much larger clone is one base off. The chain combines TRBV11-2 with TRBJ2-7, with TRBD2 as a possible D gene (5 bases). Germline V gene sequence: CDR1 SGHAT, CDR2 FQNNGV. V dropped 5 bases and J dropped 3 bases, with 8 bases sitting between them. The CDR3 has 12 amino acids. Here the CDR3 reads CASSRGYYEQYF. Written as DNA, the CDR3 is TGTGCCAGCAGCCGGGGTTACTACGAGCAGTACTTC.

The J gene is TRBJ2-3, the V gene TRBV7-2; 10 bases align to TRBD2. Trimming cost V 6 bases and J 6 bases; bases outside gene matches: 6. The CDR3 runs 14 residues. CDR1 is SGHTA and CDR2 is FQGNSA in the germline V gene. The chain's CDR3 is CASRSRAGGDTQYF. The CDR3 nucleotides read TGTGCCAGCAGGTCCCGAGCGGGGGGGGATACGCAGTATTTT. The full variable domain, rest sourced from reference TRBV7-2 and TRBJ2-3, is GAGVSQSPSNKVTEKGKDVELRCDPISGHTALYWYRQSLGQGLEFLIYFQGNSAPDKSGLPSDRFSAERTGGSVSTLTIQRTQQEDSAVYLCASRSRAGGDTQYFGPGTRLTVL.

V is TRBV12-3 or TRBV12-4 and J is TRBJ2-3, with 9 positions matching TRBD2. This CDR3 contains 17 residues. V lost 3 bases to trimming and J lost 5 bases; unmatched junction nucleotides: 12. The CDR3 region is CASSFSSGGGGVDTQYF. CDR3 coding DNA: TGTGCCAGCAGTTTCTCCTCTGGCGGGGGGGGGGTAGATACGCAGTATTTT.

This clonotype was recorded a few times. V is TRBV5-6 and J is TRBJ2-4, with 7 bases fitting TRBD1. Germline trimming cut 4 bases from V and 6 bases from J; bases unmatched to any gene: 1. Per germline, CDR1 SGHDT and CDR2 YYEEEE. The CDR3 runs 12 residues. The CDR3 spells CASSTGANIQYF. The CDR3 nucleotides read TGTGCCAGCAGCACAGGGGCAAACATTCAGTACTTC.

The rearrangement joins TRBV7-9 to TRBJ2-5; D is possibly TRBD2 (5 bases). V shed 4 bases and J shed 4 bases, with 16 bases lying between them. The germline V gene has CDR1 SEHNR and CDR2 FQNEAQ (reference sequence). The CDR3 covers 15 residues. The CDR3 spells CASSSWTVLGETQYF. In nucleotides, the CDR3 is TGTGCCAGCAGCTCCTGGACTGTCTTGGGAGAGACCCAGTACTTC.

This clonotype showed up just a few times. Sequence at one end of the junction differs from germline and may be a read error. The chain is built from TRBV14 and TRBJ1-1, with D possibly TRBD1 on 6 matching bases. Germline V CDR1 and CDR2: SGHDN, FVKESK. This CDR3 is built from 15 residues. The CDR3 coding sequence is TGTGCCAGCAGCCAAGATAGTAGGGGGAACGCTGAAGCTTTCTTT. Residues: CASSQDSRGNAEAFF.

The CDR3 reads CASSQATSGRDYNEQFF. The CDR3 DNA follows: TGCGCCAGCAGCCAAGCGACTAGCGGGAGGGATTACAATGAGCAGTTCTTC. The chain recombines TRBV4-3 with TRBJ2-1; TRBD2 aligns across 14 bases. Losses at the gene ends were 1 base for V and 4 bases for J; bases not matched to a gene: 3. The CDR3 is made up of 17 amino acids. CDR1 and CDR2 (germline): LGHNA, YSLEER.

On this clonotype itself: Relative to the germline gene, one junction end is altered; a read error may explain this. This chain uses TRBV7-3 with TRBJ2-5; D is possibly TRBD1 (6 bases). Germline V lookup: CDR1 SGHTA, CDR2 FQGTGA. The CDR3 consists of 15 residues. CDR3 protein: CACSAHRDGSETQYF. CDR3 DNA: TGTGCCTGCAGCGCGCACAGGGATGGGTCCGAGACCCAGTACTTC.

The V and J genes are TRBV7-9 and TRBJ1-1, with D tentatively TRBD1 (6 bases). Germline V gene data show CDR1 as SEHNR and CDR2 as FQNEAQ (reference sequence). The germline V and J ends were trimmed by 6 bases and 2 bases, with 16 bases remaining between them. The CDR3 is 15 amino acids. DNA for the CDR3: TGTGCCAGCAGTTCCCGGGCGACAGGTAACACTGAAGCTTTCTTT. It specifies CASSSRATGNTEAFF.

This clonotype appeared a few times. The CDR3 region has the DNA TGCGCCAGCAGCTGGGCAATCGGCTTGGGAACTGAAGCTTTCTTT. This sequence encodes CASSWAIGLGTEAFF. The V and J genes are TRBV5-1 and TRBJ1-1; D is uncertain. The germline V and J ends were trimmed by 3 bases and 5 bases, with 17 bases remaining between them. The V gene's germline CDR1 is SGHRS and CDR2 YFSETQ. The CDR3 is 15 amino acids.

CDR3 protein: CASSPTAVGITTGELFF. CDR3 coding DNA: TGTGCCAGCTCACCAACAGCGGTAGGGATTACCACCGGGGAGCTGTTTTTT. The rearrangement links TRBV18 to TRBJ2-2; possible D gene TRBD2, 5 bases. V shed 2 bases and J shed 4 bases, with 17 bases lying between them. There are 17 residues in the CDR3. In germline, CDR1 is KGHSH, CDR2 LQKENI.

This chain uses TRBV3-1 with TRBJ2-2; 8 bases align to TRBD2. The V and J ends lost 6 bases and 3 bases, in that order; junction bases with no gene match: 3. Germline values: CDR1 LGHDT, CDR2 YNNKEL (reference sequence). The CDR3 consists of 14 residues. Here the CDR3 reads CASSGTRDTGELFF. DNA for the CDR3: TGTGCCAGCAGTGGGACTAGGGACACCGGGGAGCTGTTTTTT.

This clonotype was detected a few times. The chain is built from TRBV2 and TRBJ2-7, with D tentatively TRBD1 (5 bases). The CDR3 runs 15 residues. V lost 2 bases and J 1 base, leaving 12 bases between the germline ends. Per the germline V gene, CDR1 is SNHLY and CDR2 is FYNNEI. CDR3 sequence reads: CASSETVRVSYEQYF. In nucleotides, the CDR3 is TGTGCCAGCAGTGAAACGGTCAGGGTTTCCTACGAGCAGTACTTC.

The chain combines TRBV2 with TRBJ2-1; 7 bases are a match to TRBD1. CDR3 length: 12 residues. Germline V gene data show CDR1 as SNHLY and CDR2 as FYNNEI. The junction had 8 bases not matched to a gene; V was cut back by 7 bases and J by 11 bases. CDR3 in amino acids: CASNGQAIQQFF. CDR3 bases: TGTGCCAGCAACGGACAGGCAATCCAGCAGTTCTTC.

This chain uses TRBV5-1 with TRBJ2-7, with 9 bases identical to TRBD1. The CDR3 runs to 16 residues. The germline CDR1 and CDR2 sequences are SGHRS and YFSETQ. V lost 4 bases, J lost 3 bases, and 11 bases stayed unmatched. The CDR3 spells CASSPGDREILYEQYF. DNA of the CDR3: TGCGCCAGCAGCCCCGGGGACAGGGAGATCCTCTACGAGCAGTACTTC. The variable domain in full, with the rest retrieved from reference TRBV5-1 and TRBJ2-7, is KAGVTQTPRYLIKTRGQQVTLSCSPISGHRSVSWYQQTPGQGLQFLFEYFSETQRNKGNFPGRFSGRQFSNSRSEMNVSTLELGDSALYLCASSPGDREILYEQYFGPGTRLTVT.

V gene TRBV6-1 combines with J gene TRBJ1-1; tentatively, D is TRBD1 (6 bases). Deletions cut 6 bases from V and 11 bases from J, with 25 bases between. The germline CDR1 and CDR2 sequences are MNHNS and SASEGT. The CDR3 extends over 15 amino acids. The CDR3 coding sequence is TGTGCCAGCAGCGACAGGAATTGGCATATTATTGAGGCTTTCTTT. Translated: CASSDRNWHIIEAFF.

The chain has TRBV7-9 and TRBJ1-2; the D is unclear. CDR3 length: 14 amino acids. V lost 5 bases and J 8 bases, leaving 18 bases between the germline ends. CDR1 and CDR2 (germline): SEHNR, FQNEAQ (reference sequence). The CDR3 region has the DNA TGTGCCAGCAGCCCCCACACCTTCATAGGGGGCTACACCTTC. Amino acids: CASSPHTFIGGYTF.